Included here is one T cell receptor beta chain sequence, with context. This tumor tissue came from a pretreatment baseline collection. Assay used: immunoSEQ multiplex PCR; TCRdb lists only in-frame clones, some missing. In the table there are around 1,100 clones, around 80% of which are singletons. In germline, CDR1 is MNHGY, CDR2 SAAAGT. V lost 6 bases to trimming and J lost 1 base; unmatched junction nucleotides: 7. The CDR3 is 16 amino acids. This specimen belongs to a study of circulating tumor DNA in untreated peripheral T-cell lymphoma. The sequenced sample consisted of tumor tissue. The receptor was isolated from a human donor with peripheral T-cell lymphoma. The V call is TRBV6-8, the J call TRBJ2-5; 11 bases fit TRBD2. CDR3 sequence reads: CASRTGTSGFQETQYF. Here the CDR3 DNA reads TGTGCCAGCAGAACCGGGACTAGCGGCTTCCAAGAGACCCAGTACTTC.